This entry lists 21 T cell receptor beta chains sequenced from one sample in a study of T cell clones after liver transplantation. The method was immunoSEQ multiplex PCR; TCRdb's version includes in-frame clones alone and lacks a portion of them. The sample lists some 60,000 clones; about two thirds were seen once. Sequenced material: CD4+ T cells from blood, taken at the approximately 16-month timepoint. The receptors here all came from a human patient who received a liver transplant. The graft donor may be the source of some T cells.

This clone was detected only a few times. V usage is TRBV4-2 and J usage is TRBJ1-3, with 8 nucleotides matching TRBD1. V lost 1 base, J lost 2 bases, and 13 bases stayed unmatched. This CDR3 comprises 19 residues. From germline, CDR1 is LGHNA and CDR2 YNFKEQ. The CDR3: CASSQGAGTGLEPGNTIYF. The DNA of the CDR3 is TGTGCCAGCAGCCAAGGGGCCGGGACAGGTTTGGAACCTGGAAACACCATATATTTT.

The chain recombines TRBV28 with TRBJ1-2; 8 bases fit TRBD1. CDR1 is MDHEN and CDR2 is SYDVKM in the germline V gene. V dropped 8 bases and J dropped 2; count of bases not matched to a gene: 10. The CDR3 loop spans 15 amino acids. CDR3 DNA: TGTGCCAGCTCCTCAGGGGGCGGAAACAACTATGGCTACACCTTC. It encodes CASSSGGGNNYGYTF.

The chain combines TRBV6-1 with TRBJ1-3; TRBD1 might be the D (5 bases). CDR3 length: 14 residues. CDR1 and CDR2 (germline): MNHNS, SASEGT. The ends were cut back, 4 bases at V and 2 bases at J, with 9 bases in the middle. CDR3 in amino acids: CASSGGDAGNTIYF. CDR3 sequence (DNA): TGTGCCAGCAGTGGGGGGGACGCTGGAAACACCATATATTTT.

The chain employs TRBV5-1 and TRBJ2-3; 7 bases fit TRBD1. The germline gives CDR1 SGHRS, CDR2 YFSETQ. The trim removed 2 bases at V and 5 bases at J, leaving 2 bases unmatched. This CDR3 is built from 13 residues. DNA for the CDR3: TGCGCCAGCAGCTTCCCAGGGGGAGATACGCAGTATTTT. Amino acids: CASSFPGGDTQYF.

The rearrangement links TRBV25-1 to TRBJ1-1; tentatively, D is TRBD1 (5 bases). CDR1 and CDR2 from the germline V gene are MGHDK and SYGVNS. The V and J ends lost 6 bases and 1 base respectively, with 9 bases between them. The CDR3 covers 13 residues. The CDR3 bases are TGTGCCAGCAGGTCCGGGACGAACACTGAAGCTTTCTTT. Translation gives CASRSGTNTEAFF.

The sample holds a few counts of this clone. The CDR3 nucleotides are TGTGCCAGTCTTCTTAGCCCCCTGGATTATGGCAATCAGCCCCAGCATTTT. This sequence encodes CASLLSPLDYGNQPQHF. The chain employs TRBV19 and TRBJ1-5; D is uncertain. This CDR3 region has 17 residues. V lost 8 bases to trimming and J lost 2 bases, with 22 bases between them. Germline loops: CDR1 LNHDA, CDR2 SQIVND (reference sequence).

This clone appeared a few times. The V and J genes are TRBV30 and TRBJ1-1; 11 bases agree with TRBD1. V dropped 8 bases and J dropped 4; count of bases not matched to a gene: 6. Per germline, CDR1 GTSNPN and CDR2 SVGIG (reference sequence). This CDR3 region has 13 residues. For the CDR3, the DNA is TGTGCCCGTACCGGGACAGGGGGCACTGAAGCTTTCTTT. Translation: CARTGTGGTEAFF.

The chain combines TRBV7-8 with TRBJ2-3, with TRBD2 matching over 12 bases. Germline CDR1 SGHVS, CDR2 FQNEAQ. The CDR3 is 16 amino acids. V was clipped by 5 bases and J by 6 bases; unmatched bases: 9. The CDR3 is CASSEWASGRVDTQYF. In nucleotides, the CDR3 is TGTGCCAGCAGCGAGTGGGCTAGCGGGAGGGTGGATACGCAGTATTTT.

J is TRBJ2-1 and V is TRBV2; 7 bases fit TRBD1. Looked up from germline, CDR1 is SNHLY and CDR2 is FYNNEI. The ends lost 3 bases at V and 6 bases at J; junction bases unmatched: 8. The CDR3 consists of 15 residues. CDR3 protein: CASSDNRGWFNEQFF. The CDR3 DNA sequence: TGTGCCAGCAGTGACAACAGGGGTTGGTTCAATGAGCAGTTCTTC.

The CDR3 region is CASSLDSVREDTQYF. The CDR3 DNA follows: TGTGCCAGCAGCTTAGATTCGGTGAGGGAAGATACGCAGTATTTT. J is TRBJ2-3 and V is TRBV11-3; a weak D match, TRBD2 (5 bases). Trimming took off 0 bases at V and 5 bases at J, with 12 bases between the two ends. Germline CDR1 SGHNT, CDR2 YENEEA. This CDR3 has 15 residues.

The V call is TRBV11-1, the J call TRBJ2-7; D possibly corresponds to TRBD1 (5 bases). The germline CDR1 and CDR2 sequences are SGHAT and FQDESV (reference sequence). The CDR3 sequence is 15 residues long. Trimming left V 6 bases short and J 3 bases short, with 18 bases between. CDR3 nucleotides: TGTGCCAGCAGTCAAACCAGGGCAGGGAACTACGAGCAGTACTTC. It yields the protein CASSQTRAGNYEQYF.

There are a few counts of this clone. The rearrangement links TRBV13 to TRBJ1-5; no reliable D call. Germline CDR1 is PRHDT and CDR2 is FYEKMQ (reference sequence). Trimming pared 1 base from V and 5 bases from J, leaving 6 bases between. CDR3 length: 13 amino acids. CDR3 region: CASSLAPDQPQHF. The DNA of the CDR3 is TGTGCCAGCAGCTTAGCCCCCGATCAGCCCCAGCATTTT.

The chain carries TRBV11-2 and TRBJ2-3; tentatively, D is TRBD1 (6 bases). The length of the CDR3 is 17 residues. The V and J ends lost 2 bases and 4 bases respectively, with 19 bases between them. Looked up from germline, CDR1 is SGHAT and CDR2 is FQNNGV. CDR3 in amino acids: CASSLWGHPAPPDTQYF. In DNA, the CDR3 is TGTGCCAGCAGCTTATGGGGACATCCCGCACCACCAGATACGCAGTATTTT.

The J gene is TRBJ1-6, the V gene TRBV30, with D perhaps TRBD1 (6 bases). V shed 4 bases and J shed 7 bases, with 11 bases lying between them. The V gene's germline CDR1 is GTSNPN and CDR2 SVGIG (reference sequence). The CDR3 spans 13 residues. The CDR3 region has the DNA TGTGCCTGGAATGGACAGCAGAATTCACCCCTCCACTTT. Translated, it gives CAWNGQQNSPLHF. The entire variable domain, with the rest obtained from reference TRBV30 and TRBJ1-6, is as follows: SQTIHQWPATLVQPVGSPLSLECTVEGTSNPNLYWYRQAAGRGLQLLFYSVGIGQISSEVPQNLSASRPQDRQFILSSKKLLLSDSGFYLCAWNGQQNSPLHFGNGTRLTVT.

The chain couples TRBV30 to TRBJ1-2; D is unclear. CDR3 length equals 11 residues. The V gene lost 5 bases and the J gene lost 7 bases, with 11 bases spanning the gap. Germline V gene data show CDR1 as GTSNPN and CDR2 as SVGIG (reference sequence). The CDR3 nucleotides read TGTGCCTGGCAGAGATGGTCTGGCTACACCTTC. Protein: CAWQRWSGYTF.

V usage is TRBV4-1 and J usage is TRBJ2-3, with D possibly being TRBD2 (5 bases). The V gene's germline CDR1 is MGHRA and CDR2 YSYEKL. CDR3 size: 13 residues. The V and J ends lost 0 bases and 7 bases respectively, with 8 bases between them. CDR3 region: CASSQESGYTQYF. The CDR3 DNA is TGCGCCAGCAGCCAAGAGTCGGGGTATACGCAGTATTTT.

The chain employs TRBV19 and TRBJ2-5, with D possibly TRBD2 on 6 matching bases. V was clipped by 1 base and J by 5 bases, with 11 bases between them. The CDR3 extends over 14 amino acids. Germline lookup yields CDR1 LNHDA and CDR2 SQIVND (reference sequence). The CDR3 here is CASSIGPRGETQYF. The CDR3 DNA follows: TGTGCCAGTAGTATAGGCCCCCGGGGGGAGACCCAGTACTTC.

This clone was recorded at least ten times. The chain joins TRBV5-1 to TRBJ2-1; no clear D. The CDR3 covers 11 residues. The germline V and J ends were trimmed by 0 bases and 7 bases, with 2 bases remaining between them. The germline gives CDR1 SGHRS, CDR2 YFSETQ. The CDR3 region has the DNA TGCGCCAGCAGCTTGGCTAATGAGCAGTTCTTC. It translates to CASSLANEQFF. The full variable domain, rest sourced from reference TRBV5-1 and TRBJ2-1, is KAGVTQTPRYLIKTRGQQVTLSCSPISGHRSVSWYQQTPGQGLQFLFEYFSETQRNKGNFPGRFSGRQFSNSRSEMNVSTLELGDSALYLCASSLANEQFFGPGTRLTVL.

V is TRBV30 and J is TRBJ2-1; 9 positions agree with TRBD2. With 4 bases clipped from V and 10 bases from J, the junction kept 14 bases outside the gene matches. CDR3 length equals 15 residues. Germline assignment: CDR1 GTSNPN and CDR2 SVGIG (reference sequence). CDR3 loop: CAWNQALAGTGEQFF. CDR3 sequence (DNA): TGTGCCTGGAACCAGGCCCTAGCGGGGACTGGGGAGCAGTTCTTC.

V gene TRBV11-3 combines with J gene TRBJ1-3; 8 bases are a match to TRBD1. The CDR3 sequence is 15 residues long. Germline loops: CDR1 SGHNT, CDR2 YENEEA. V dropped 1 base and J dropped 3; count of bases not matched to a gene: 2. CDR3 sequence reads: CASSLAGGDGNTIYF. CDR3 nucleotide sequence: TGTGCCAGCAGCTTAGCAGGGGGCGATGGAAACACCATATATTTT.

The V call is TRBV7-6, the J call TRBJ2-1; 8 nucleotides line up with TRBD1. Germline V gene sequence: CDR1 SGHVS, CDR2 FNYEAQ. CDR3 size: 13 residues. V was clipped by 4 bases and J by 9 bases; unmatched bases: 5. Here the CDR3 reads CASSSGQGGEQFF. The CDR3 coding sequence is TGTGCCAGCAGCTCCGGACAGGGTGGTGAGCAGTTCTTC.